The T cell receptor (beta chain) described here comes from a study of T cell responses to AZD1222 COVID-19 vaccine. Study information: Second-dose intervals near 4 or 12 weeks were combined. The study, taken as a whole, reports: Unmutated variant regions are reportedly the target of nearly half of TCRs that are spike-specific. With two AZD1222 doses given, Spike-specific TCR breadth and depth both rose.

This clone was counted only a few times. Its specificity is not known. Sequenced by immunoSEQ multiplex PCR; TCRdb stores in-frame clones only, minus some. The data hold about 150,000 clones, with 90% observed a single time. The starting material was peripheral blood, obtained on day 0 of AZD1222 vaccination. The receptor's source is an adult in good health.

The chain's CDR3 is CASSQDFVSGYMNTEAFF. For the CDR3, the DNA is TGTGCCAGCAGCCAAGATTTTGTGTCAGGTTATATGAACACTGAAGCTTTCTTT. The V and J genes are TRBV14 and TRBJ1-1, with D unclear. V lost 0 bases, J lost 0 bases, and 17 bases lay in between. Germline CDR1 reads SGHDN; CDR2 reads FVKESK. The CDR3 has 18 residues.